This is a list of T cell receptor beta chains from one sample in a study of neurological immune-mediated disorders. TCRdb called the 5' RACE reads again in MiXCR, with one record for every CDR3 protein. The sample has about 84,000 distinct CDR3 sequences, approximately 10% seen once. The source material was PBMCs. The receptors stem from a man between 35 and 55 years old in good health. Both conserved end residues are part of each CDR3. Fields, in order: J gene, D gene, clone size, V gene, CDR3 protein, CDR3 DNA. A D gene is named only where the DNA matches it firmly. Rows give clone size only sometimes, using once, few, many, or a class for an expanded clone.

j_gene: TRBJ2-7; d_gene: -; abundance: -; v_gene: TRBV7-9; CDR3aa: CDSSFLGKASEQYF; CDR3nt: TGTGACAGCAGCTTTTTAGGGAAGGCATCCGAGCAGTACTTC
j_gene: TRBJ2-5; d_gene: -; abundance: many; v_gene: TRBV7-2; CDR3aa: CASSSRPGGETQYF; CDR3nt: TGTGCCAGCAGCTCCCGACCGGGGGGCGAGACCCAGTACTTC
j_gene: TRBJ2-7; d_gene: -; abundance: many; v_gene: TRBV7-9; CDR3aa: CASSPLEYEQYF; CDR3nt: TGTGCCAGCAGCCCCCTTGAGTACGAGCAGTACTTC
j_gene: TRBJ2-1; d_gene: -; abundance: many; v_gene: TRBV7-9; CDR3aa: CASSLGTEIYNEQFF; CDR3nt: TGTGCCAGCAGCTTAGGGACAGAGATTTACAATGAGCAGTTCTTC
j_gene: TRBJ1-1; d_gene: -; abundance: once; v_gene: TRBV5-6; CDR3aa: CASSSLSTEAFF; CDR3nt: TGTGCCAGCAGCTCGCTTTCCACTGAAGCTTTCTTT
j_gene: TRBJ2-6; d_gene: -; abundance: many; v_gene: TRBV3-1; CDR3aa: CASSLPGPVLTF; CDR3nt: TGTGCCAGCAGCCTTCCCGGGCCTGTCCTGACTTTC
j_gene: TRBJ2-3; d_gene: TRBD1; abundance: many; v_gene: TRBV5-1; CDR3aa: CASARTGGWADTQYF; CDR3nt: TGCGCCAGCGCCCGGACAGGGGGTTGGGCAGATACGCAGTATTTT
j_gene: TRBJ2-5; d_gene: -; abundance: many; v_gene: TRBV3-1; CDR3aa: CASSQVAEEETQYF; CDR3nt: TGTGCCAGCAGCCAAGTAGCGGAGGAAGAGACCCAGTACTTC
j_gene: TRBJ2-2; d_gene: TRBD1; abundance: -; v_gene: TRBV5-6; CDR3aa: CASSPVKYRGHPATTGELFF; CDR3nt: TGTGCCAGCAGTCCGGTCAAATACAGGGGGCACCCCGCAACCACCGGGGAGCTGTTTTTT
j_gene: TRBJ2-7; d_gene: -; abundance: many; v_gene: TRBV11-2; CDR3aa: CASSREWAAGTYEQYF; CDR3nt: TGTGCCAGCAGTCGCGAGTGGGCGGCTGGCACCTACGAGCAGTACTTC
j_gene: TRBJ2-3; d_gene: -; abundance: many; v_gene: TRBV9; CDR3aa: CASGLSLGSDTQYF; CDR3nt: TGTGCCAGCGGGCTTAGCTTGGGATCAGATACGCAGTATTTT
j_gene: TRBJ1-5; d_gene: -; abundance: many; v_gene: TRBV20-1; CDR3aa: CSARMAELNQPQHF; CDR3nt: TGCAGTGCTAGAATGGCAGAGCTTAATCAGCCCCAGCATTTT
j_gene: TRBJ2-1; d_gene: TRBD2; abundance: many; v_gene: TRBV29-1; CDR3aa: CSVDGLAAQFF; CDR3nt: TGCAGCGTTGACGGACTAGCGGCTCAGTTCTTC
j_gene: TRBJ2-7; d_gene: TRBD1; abundance: many; v_gene: TRBV20-1; CDR3aa: CSALDRYTYEQYF; CDR3nt: TGCAGTGCTTTGGACAGGTATACCTACGAGCAGTACTTC
j_gene: TRBJ2-1; d_gene: -; abundance: many; v_gene: TRBV5-1; CDR3aa: CASSLRQQNTNNEQFF; CDR3nt: TGCGCCAGCAGCTTGCGACAGCAAAATACCAACAATGAGCAGTTCTTC
j_gene: TRBJ2-7; d_gene: -; abundance: many; v_gene: TRBV5-1; CDR3aa: CASSSTESYEQYF; CDR3nt: TGCGCCAGCAGTTCGACGGAATCCTACGAGCAGTACTTC
j_gene: TRBJ2-3; d_gene: TRBD1; abundance: few; v_gene: TRBV5-1; CDR3aa: CASSFRDSRTDTQYF; CDR3nt: TGCGCCAGCAGCTTCCGGGACAGCCGCACAGATACGCAGTATTTT
j_gene: TRBJ2-1; d_gene: TRBD2; abundance: many; v_gene: TRBV7-9; CDR3aa: CASSSTGTSGYNEQFF; CDR3nt: TGTGCCAGCAGCTCAACCGGGACTAGCGGGTACAATGAGCAGTTCTTC
j_gene: TRBJ2-5; d_gene: -; abundance: many; v_gene: TRBV11-2; CDR3aa: CASSLAGLRETQYF; CDR3nt: TGTGCCAGCAGCTTAGCAGGGCTGAGGGAGACCCAGTACTTC
j_gene: TRBJ1-2; d_gene: -; abundance: many; v_gene: TRBV5-1; CDR3aa: CASSFATHYGYTF; CDR3nt: TGCGCCAGCAGCTTCGCCACTCACTATGGCTACACCTTC
j_gene: TRBJ1-1; d_gene: TRBD1; abundance: -; v_gene: TRBV6-1; CDR3aa: CASSERTGGTNTEAFF; CDR3nt: TGTGCCAGCAGTGAAAGGACAGGGGGAACGAACACTGAAGCTTTCTTT
j_gene: TRBJ2-3; d_gene: TRBD1; abundance: many; v_gene: TRBV6-5; CDR3aa: CASSYRDRANRGTDTQYF; CDR3nt: TGTGCCAGCAGTTACCGGGACAGGGCCAACAGGGGCACAGATACGCAGTATTTT
j_gene: TRBJ2-1; d_gene: TRBD2; abundance: many; v_gene: TRBV2; CDR3aa: CASSPRPAGGGNEQFF; CDR3nt: TGTGCCAGCAGCCCAAGGCCAGCGGGAGGAGGCAATGAGCAGTTCTTC
j_gene: TRBJ2-2; d_gene: TRBD2; abundance: many; v_gene: TRBV9; CDR3aa: CASSETSGGNTGELFF; CDR3nt: TGTGCCAGCAGCGAAACTAGCGGGGGAAACACCGGGGAGCTGTTTTTT
j_gene: TRBJ2-2; d_gene: TRBD1; abundance: -; v_gene: TRBV19; CDR3aa: CASSTDRVRHTGELFF; CDR3nt: TGTGCCAGTAGTACGGACAGGGTGCGTCACACCGGGGAGCTGTTTTTT
j_gene: TRBJ2-7; d_gene: TRBD1; abundance: many; v_gene: TRBV20-1; CDR3aa: CSARVGQGKQYF; CDR3nt: TGCAGTGCTAGAGTGGGACAGGGGAAGCAGTACTTC
j_gene: TRBJ2-2; d_gene: -; abundance: many; v_gene: TRBV27; CDR3aa: CASSVLEAMNTGELFF; CDR3nt: TGTGCCAGCAGCGTCTTAGAGGCTATGAACACCGGGGAGCTGTTTTTT
j_gene: TRBJ2-2; d_gene: TRBD2; abundance: many; v_gene: TRBV10-3; CDR3aa: CAISESSGGATGELFF; CDR3nt: TGTGCCATCAGTGAGTCTAGCGGGGGAGCCACCGGGGAGCTGTTTTTT
j_gene: TRBJ2-7; d_gene: -; abundance: few; v_gene: TRBV10-3; CDR3aa: CAISEFAGNMYEQYF; CDR3nt: TGTGCCATCAGTGAGTTTGCAGGGAACATGTACGAGCAGTACTTC
j_gene: TRBJ2-1; d_gene: -; abundance: -; v_gene: TRBV5-1; CDR3aa: CASSKDSYNEQFF; CDR3nt: TGCGCCAGCAGCAAGGACTCCTACAATGAGCAGTTCTTC
j_gene: TRBJ2-6; d_gene: -; abundance: many; v_gene: TRBV25-1; CDR3aa: CASSYTDGGANVLTF; CDR3nt: TGTGCCAGCAGTTATACGGATGGTGGGGCCAACGTCCTGACTTTC
j_gene: TRBJ2-1; d_gene: -; abundance: many; v_gene: TRBV9; CDR3aa: CASSEGDSSYNEQFF; CDR3nt: TGTGCCAGCAGCGAGGGTGATAGCTCCTACAATGAGCAGTTCTTC
j_gene: TRBJ1-1; d_gene: -; abundance: many; v_gene: TRBV12-5; CDR3aa: CASGLGNRVAYTEAFF; CDR3nt: TGTGCTAGTGGTTTAGGGAACAGGGTTGCGTACACTGAAGCTTTCTTT
j_gene: TRBJ2-7; d_gene: TRBD1; abundance: few; v_gene: TRBV2; CDR3aa: CASSEGTGSYEQYF; CDR3nt: TGTGCCAGCAGTGAAGGGACAGGCTCCTACGAGCAGTACTTC
j_gene: TRBJ1-1; d_gene: TRBD1; abundance: many; v_gene: TRBV6-2/TRBV6-3; CDR3aa: CASSSVNGQGNTEAFF; CDR3nt: TGTGCCAGCAGTTCAGTCAACGGACAGGGGAACACTGAAGCTTTCTTT
j_gene: TRBJ1-2; d_gene: -; abundance: few; v_gene: TRBV3-1; CDR3aa: CASSHLGRDYGYTF; CDR3nt: TGTGCCAGCAGCCACCTGGGACGGGACTATGGCTACACCTTC
j_gene: TRBJ2-3; d_gene: -; abundance: many; v_gene: TRBV6-5; CDR3aa: CASSYSGSFHAGTRTDTQYF; CDR3nt: TGTGCCAGCAGTTACTCGGGCAGTTTCCATGCGGGTACCCGCACAGATACGCAGTATTTT
j_gene: TRBJ2-3; d_gene: TRBD2; abundance: -; v_gene: TRBV4-2; CDR3aa: CASGQDREGLAGSIDTQYF; CDR3nt: TGTGCCAGCGGCCAAGATCGGGAGGGACTAGCGGGAAGTATAGATACGCAGTATTTT
j_gene: TRBJ2-3; d_gene: -; abundance: many; v_gene: TRBV20-1; CDR3aa: CSARGFRQYF; CDR3nt: TGCAGTGCTAGAGGGTTCCGGCAGTATTTT
j_gene: TRBJ2-2; d_gene: -; abundance: many; v_gene: TRBV7-3; CDR3aa: CASSLTMNTGELFF; CDR3nt: TGTGCCAGCAGCTTAACTATGAACACCGGGGAGCTGTTTTTT
j_gene: TRBJ2-4; d_gene: -; abundance: -; v_gene: TRBV21-1; CDR3aa: CASSKEGIFLIKNIQYF; CDR3nt: TGTGCCAGCAGCAAAGAGGGGATCTTCTTGATCAAAAACATTCAGTACTTC
j_gene: TRBJ2-7; d_gene: TRBD1; abundance: many; v_gene: TRBV6-1; CDR3aa: CASSEPPGTGTYEQYF; CDR3nt: TGTGCCAGCAGTGAACCCCCCGGGACAGGAACCTACGAGCAGTACTTC
j_gene: TRBJ2-7; d_gene: -; abundance: many; v_gene: TRBV5-6; CDR3aa: CASSPGRRDEQYF; CDR3nt: TGTGCCAGCAGCCCGGGCAGAAGGGACGAGCAGTACTTC
j_gene: TRBJ2-1; d_gene: -; abundance: many; v_gene: TRBV5-5; CDR3aa: CASSLTPSGNEQFF; CDR3nt: TGTGCCAGCAGCTTGACGCCATCCGGGAATGAGCAGTTCTTC
j_gene: TRBJ2-7; d_gene: TRBD1; abundance: many; v_gene: TRBV6-1; CDR3aa: CASSESGGQGLYEQYF; CDR3nt: TGTGCCAGCAGTGAATCTGGGGGACAGGGGCTCTACGAGCAGTACTTC
j_gene: TRBJ2-1; d_gene: -; abundance: -; v_gene: TRBV5-1; CDR3aa: CASSDPLVAGWNDEQFF; CDR3nt: TGCGCCAGCAGCGATCCCCTGGTTGCAGGGTGGAATGATGAGCAGTTCTTC
j_gene: TRBJ1-1; d_gene: TRBD1; abundance: -; v_gene: TRBV7-3; CDR3aa: CASSARDRGSFGTEAFF; CDR3nt: TGTGCCAGCAGCGCCCGGGACAGGGGTTCTTTTGGCACTGAAGCTTTCTTT
j_gene: TRBJ2-3; d_gene: -; abundance: many; v_gene: TRBV7-3; CDR3aa: CASSPTGTGDTQYF; CDR3nt: TGTGCCAGCAGCCCTACCGGGACGGGAGATACGCAGTATTTT
j_gene: TRBJ2-5; d_gene: -; abundance: -; v_gene: TRBV12-3/TRBV12-4; CDR3aa: CASSSGPGGERYF; CDR3nt: TGTGCCAGCAGTAGTGGGCCAGGCGGCGAGCGGTACTTC
j_gene: TRBJ2-1; d_gene: -; abundance: many; v_gene: TRBV12-3/TRBV12-4; CDR3aa: CASSPYLGGQFF; CDR3nt: TGTGCCAGCAGCCCTTACCTGGGGGGGCAGTTCTTC
j_gene: TRBJ2-1; d_gene: TRBD2; abundance: many; v_gene: TRBV7-2; CDR3aa: CASSLGLLAGDINNEQFF; CDR3nt: TGTGCCAGCAGCTTAGGTCTACTAGCGGGGGACATTAACAATGAGCAGTTCTTC
j_gene: TRBJ2-2; d_gene: -; abundance: many; v_gene: TRBV15; CDR3aa: CATSRGWTGELFF; CDR3nt: TGTGCCACCAGCCGCGGGTGGACCGGGGAGCTGTTTTTT
j_gene: TRBJ1-1; d_gene: -; abundance: few; v_gene: TRBV20-1; CDR3aa: CSASRAEAFF; CDR3nt: TGCAGTGCTAGCAGGGCCGAAGCTTTCTTT